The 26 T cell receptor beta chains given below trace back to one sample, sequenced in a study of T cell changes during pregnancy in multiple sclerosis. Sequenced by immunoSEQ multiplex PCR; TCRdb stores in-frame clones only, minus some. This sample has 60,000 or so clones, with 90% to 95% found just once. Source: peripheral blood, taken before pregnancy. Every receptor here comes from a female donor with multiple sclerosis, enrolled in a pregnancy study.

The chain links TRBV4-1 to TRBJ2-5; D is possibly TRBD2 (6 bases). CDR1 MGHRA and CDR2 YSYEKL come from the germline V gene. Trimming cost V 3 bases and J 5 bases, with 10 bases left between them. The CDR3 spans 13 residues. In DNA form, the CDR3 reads TGCGCCAGCAGCCAGATCCGGGGGGAGACCCAGTACTTC. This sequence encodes CASSQIRGETQYF.

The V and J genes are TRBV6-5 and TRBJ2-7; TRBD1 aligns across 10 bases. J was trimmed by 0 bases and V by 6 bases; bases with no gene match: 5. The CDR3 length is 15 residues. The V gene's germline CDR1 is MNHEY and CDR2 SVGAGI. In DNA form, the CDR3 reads TGTGCCAGCAGCCGGACAGGGGGTAGCTCCTACGAGCAGTACTTC. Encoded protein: CASSRTGGSSYEQYF.

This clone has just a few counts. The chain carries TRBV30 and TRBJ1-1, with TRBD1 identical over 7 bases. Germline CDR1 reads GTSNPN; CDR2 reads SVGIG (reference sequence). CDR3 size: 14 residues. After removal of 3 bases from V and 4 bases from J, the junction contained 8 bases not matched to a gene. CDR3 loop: CAWSVTGISTEAFF. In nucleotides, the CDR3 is TGTGCCTGGAGCGTGACAGGGATCAGCACTGAAGCTTTCTTT.

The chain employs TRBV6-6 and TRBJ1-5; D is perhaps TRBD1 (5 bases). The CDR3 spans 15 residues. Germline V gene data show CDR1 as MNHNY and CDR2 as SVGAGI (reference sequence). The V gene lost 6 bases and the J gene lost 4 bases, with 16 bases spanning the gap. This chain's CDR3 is CASSRGTGGNQPQHF. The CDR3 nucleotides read TGTGCCAGCAGCCGTGGGACGGGGGGTAATCAGCCCCAGCATTTT.

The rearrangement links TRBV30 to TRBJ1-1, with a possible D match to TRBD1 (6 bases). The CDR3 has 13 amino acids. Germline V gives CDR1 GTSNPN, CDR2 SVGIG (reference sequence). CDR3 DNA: TGTGCTTGGGGGCAGGGGACCAACACTGAAGCTTTCTTT. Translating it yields CAWGQGTNTEAFF.

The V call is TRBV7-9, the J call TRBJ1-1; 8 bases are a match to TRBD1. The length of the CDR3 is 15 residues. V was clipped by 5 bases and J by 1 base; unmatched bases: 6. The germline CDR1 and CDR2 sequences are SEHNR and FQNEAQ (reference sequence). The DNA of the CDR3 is TGTGCCAGCAGCCCGACAGGGGTTAGGAACACTGAAGCTTTCTTT. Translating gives CASSPTGVRNTEAFF.

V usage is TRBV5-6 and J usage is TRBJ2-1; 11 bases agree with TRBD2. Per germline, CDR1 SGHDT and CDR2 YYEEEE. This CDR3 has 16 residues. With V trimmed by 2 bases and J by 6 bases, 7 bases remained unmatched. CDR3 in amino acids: CASSFALAGGRNEQFF. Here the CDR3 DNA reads TGTGCCAGCAGCTTTGCTCTAGCGGGGGGTCGCAATGAGCAGTTCTTC.

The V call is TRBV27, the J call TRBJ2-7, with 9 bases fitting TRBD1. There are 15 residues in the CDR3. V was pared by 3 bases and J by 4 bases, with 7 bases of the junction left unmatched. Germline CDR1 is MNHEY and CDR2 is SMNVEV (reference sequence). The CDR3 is CASSFSPGTGYEQYF. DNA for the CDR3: TGTGCCAGCAGTTTCTCCCCCGGGACAGGGTACGAGCAGTACTTC.

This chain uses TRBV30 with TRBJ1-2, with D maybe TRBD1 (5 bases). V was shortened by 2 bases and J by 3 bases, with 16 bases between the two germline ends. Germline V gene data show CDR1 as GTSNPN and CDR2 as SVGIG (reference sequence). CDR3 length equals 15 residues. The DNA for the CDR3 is TGTGCCTGGAGTCAAGGCAGGGTAGTTTACTATGGCTACACCTTC. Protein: CAWSQGRVVYYGYTF.

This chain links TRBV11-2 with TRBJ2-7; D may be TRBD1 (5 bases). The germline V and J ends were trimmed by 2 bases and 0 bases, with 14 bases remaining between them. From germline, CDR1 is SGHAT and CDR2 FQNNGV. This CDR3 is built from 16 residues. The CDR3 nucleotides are TGTGCCAGCAGCTTACGGCCAGGGCTAGTCTCCTACGAGCAGTACTTC. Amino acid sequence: CASSLRPGLVSYEQYF.

CDR3 loop: CASRRTGTSYGYTF. Written as DNA, the CDR3 is TGTGCCAGCAGGAGGACAGGCACAAGCTACGGCTACACCTTC. The rearrangement joins TRBV2 to TRBJ1-2, with TRBD1 identical over 7 bases. The CDR3 totals 14 residues. CDR1 is SNHLY, CDR2 FYNNEI, per germline. Losses at the gene ends were 6 bases for V and 8 bases for J; bases not matched to a gene: 12.

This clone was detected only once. The CDR3 protein is CASSLGQTFTGELFF. The CDR3 DNA follows: TGTGCCAGCAGTCTGGGACAGACTTTCACCGGGGAGCTGTTTTTT. The chain joins TRBV11-2 to TRBJ2-2; 7 nucleotides line up with TRBD1. J was trimmed by 4 bases and V by 6 bases; bases with no gene match: 8. The CDR3 spans 15 residues. Per the germline V gene, CDR1 is SGHAT and CDR2 is FQNNGV. The full variable domain, with the rest looked up from reference TRBV11-2 and TRBJ2-2, is EAGVAQSPRYKIIEKRQSVAFWCNPISGHATLYWYQQILGQGPKLLIQFQNNGVVDDSQLPKDRFSAERLKGVDSTLKIQPAKLEDSAVYLCASSLGQTFTGELFFGEGSRLTVL.

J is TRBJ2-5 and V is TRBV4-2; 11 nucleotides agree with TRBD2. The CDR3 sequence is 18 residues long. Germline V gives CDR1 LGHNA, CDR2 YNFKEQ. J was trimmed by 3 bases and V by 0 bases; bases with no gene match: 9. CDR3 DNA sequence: TGTGCCAGCAGCCAAGATGGGAATAGCGGGGGGGCAGAAGAGACCCAGTACTTC. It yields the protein CASSQDGNSGGAEETQYF.

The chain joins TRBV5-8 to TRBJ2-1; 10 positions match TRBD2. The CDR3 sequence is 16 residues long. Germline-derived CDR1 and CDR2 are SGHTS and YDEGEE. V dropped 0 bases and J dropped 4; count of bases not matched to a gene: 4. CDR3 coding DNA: TGTGCCAGCAGCTTGGCCACTAGCGGGGTTTACAATGAGCAGTTCTTC. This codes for CASSLATSGVYNEQFF.

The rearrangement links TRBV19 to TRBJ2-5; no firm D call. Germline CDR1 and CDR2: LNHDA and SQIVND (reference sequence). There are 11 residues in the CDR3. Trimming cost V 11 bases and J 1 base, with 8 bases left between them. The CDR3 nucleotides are TGTGCCCCCCCGTGCCAAGAGACCCAGTACTTC. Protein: CAPPCQETQYF.

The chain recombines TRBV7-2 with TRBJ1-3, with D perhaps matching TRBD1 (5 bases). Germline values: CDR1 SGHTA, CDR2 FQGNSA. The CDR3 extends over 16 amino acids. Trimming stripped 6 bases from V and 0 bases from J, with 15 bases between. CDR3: CASRKGGASSGNTIYF. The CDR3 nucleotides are TGTGCCAGCAGGAAGGGAGGGGCAAGCTCTGGAAACACCATATATTTT. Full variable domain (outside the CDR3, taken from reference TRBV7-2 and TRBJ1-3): GAGVSQSPSNKVTEKGKDVELRCDPISGHTALYWYRQSLGQGLEFLIYFQGNSAPDKSGLPSDRFSAERTGGSVSTLTIQRTQQEDSAVYLCASRKGGASSGNTIYFGEGSWLTVV.

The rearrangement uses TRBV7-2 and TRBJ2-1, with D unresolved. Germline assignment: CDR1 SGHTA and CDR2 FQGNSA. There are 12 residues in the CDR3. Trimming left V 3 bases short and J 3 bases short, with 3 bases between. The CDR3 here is CASSFLYNEQFF. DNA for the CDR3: TGTGCCAGCAGCTTCCTCTACAATGAGCAGTTCTTC.

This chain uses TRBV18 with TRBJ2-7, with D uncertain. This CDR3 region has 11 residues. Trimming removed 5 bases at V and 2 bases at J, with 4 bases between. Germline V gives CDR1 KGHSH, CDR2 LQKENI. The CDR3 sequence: CASSATYEQYF. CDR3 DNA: TGTGCCAGCTCAGCTACCTACGAGCAGTACTTC.

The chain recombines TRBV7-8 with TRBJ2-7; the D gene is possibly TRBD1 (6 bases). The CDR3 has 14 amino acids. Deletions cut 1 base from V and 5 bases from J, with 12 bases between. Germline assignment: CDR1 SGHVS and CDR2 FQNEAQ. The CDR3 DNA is TGTGCCAGCAGCTTAGAACAGGGCAGGGACGAGCAGTACTTC. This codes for CASSLEQGRDEQYF.

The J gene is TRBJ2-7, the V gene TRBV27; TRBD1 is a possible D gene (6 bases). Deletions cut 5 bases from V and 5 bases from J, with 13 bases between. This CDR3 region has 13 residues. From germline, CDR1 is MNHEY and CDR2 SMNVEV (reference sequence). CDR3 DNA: TGTGCCAGCAGTAAACAGGGTCTCGACGAGCAGTACTTC. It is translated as CASSKQGLDEQYF.

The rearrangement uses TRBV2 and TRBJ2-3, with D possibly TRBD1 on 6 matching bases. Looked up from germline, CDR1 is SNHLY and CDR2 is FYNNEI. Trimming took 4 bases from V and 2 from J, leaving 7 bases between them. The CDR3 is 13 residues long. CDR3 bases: TGTGCCAGCAGTGGGACAGCCACAGATACGCAGTATTTT. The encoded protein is CASSGTATDTQYF.

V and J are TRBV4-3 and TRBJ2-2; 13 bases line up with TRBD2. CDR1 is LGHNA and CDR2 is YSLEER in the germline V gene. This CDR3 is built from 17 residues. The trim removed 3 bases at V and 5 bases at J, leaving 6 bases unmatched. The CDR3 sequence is CASSQALAGGLTGELFF. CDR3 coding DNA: TGCGCCAGCAGCCAGGCACTAGCGGGGGGGCTGACCGGGGAGCTGTTTTTT.

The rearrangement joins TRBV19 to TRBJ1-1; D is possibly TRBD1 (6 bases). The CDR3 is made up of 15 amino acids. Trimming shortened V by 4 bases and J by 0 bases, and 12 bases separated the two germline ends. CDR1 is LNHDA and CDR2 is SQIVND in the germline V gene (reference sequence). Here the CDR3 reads CASSTGQRMNTEAFF. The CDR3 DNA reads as TGTGCCAGTAGTACCGGACAGAGGATGAACACTGAAGCTTTCTTT.

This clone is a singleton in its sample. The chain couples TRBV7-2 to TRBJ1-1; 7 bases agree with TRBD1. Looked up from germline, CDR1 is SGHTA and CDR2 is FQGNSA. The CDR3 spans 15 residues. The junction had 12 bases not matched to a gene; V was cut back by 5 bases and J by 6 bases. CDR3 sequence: CASSALTGKASEAFF. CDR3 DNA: TGTGCCAGCAGCGCCCTGACAGGGAAGGCGTCTGAAGCTTTCTTT.

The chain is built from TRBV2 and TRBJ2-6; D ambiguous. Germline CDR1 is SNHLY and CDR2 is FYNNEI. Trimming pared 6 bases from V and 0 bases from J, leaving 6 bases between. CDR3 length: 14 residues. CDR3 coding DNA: TGTGCCAGCAGAGGAGACTCTGGGGCCAACGTCCTGACTTTC. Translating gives CASRGDSGANVLTF. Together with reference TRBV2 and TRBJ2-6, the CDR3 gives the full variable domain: EPEVTQTPSHQVTQMGQEVILRCVPISNHLYFYWYRQILGQKVEFLVSFYNNEISEKSEIFDDQFSVERPDGSNFTLKIRSTKLEDSAMYFCASRGDSGANVLTFGAGSRLTVL.

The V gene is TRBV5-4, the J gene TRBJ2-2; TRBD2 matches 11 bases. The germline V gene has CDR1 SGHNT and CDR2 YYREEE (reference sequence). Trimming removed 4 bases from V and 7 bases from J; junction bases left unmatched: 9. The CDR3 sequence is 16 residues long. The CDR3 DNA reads TGTGCCAGCAGCCCGGGACTAGCGGCAACAGGCGGGGAGCTGTTTTTT. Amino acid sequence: CASSPGLAATGGELFF.